Sequencing of this T cell receptor beta chain was carried out in a study of shared clonotypes between healthy human individuals. Study-wide points: Unshared clonotypes carried lower generation probabilities than those common to all four donors.

Some clones are missing from TCRdb's copy, which holds only in-frame ones; the method was immunoSEQ multiplex PCR. The sample has about 2.1 million clones, just over 90% seen once; the top ten hold around 1.7%. CDR3 length: 15 residues. V was cut by 4 bases and J by 5 bases, with 18 bases left in between. Germline CDR1 is SEHNR and CDR2 is FQNEAQ (reference sequence). Naive CD8 populations comprised CD45RO-negative cells positively selected for CCR7, excluding terminally differentiated effector memory CD45RA+ cells. As to this clone: Its antigen is unknown.

The sample taken for sequencing was naive CD8+ T cells from PBMCs. The gene calls are TRBV7-9 and TRBJ2-7; D unclear. This clonotype was obtained from a man between 18 and 29 years old in good health. Some clones in this sample may be carry-over from other donors' samples. This chain's CDR3 is CASSSPANIPDEQYF. In nucleotides, the CDR3 is TGTGCCAGCAGCTCGCCCGCGAACATCCCCGACGAGCAGTACTTC. The whole variable domain, remainder taken from reference TRBV7-9 and TRBJ2-7, is DTGVSQNPRHKITKRGQNVTFRCDPISEHNRLYWYRQTLGQGPEFLTYFQNEAQLEKSRLLSDRFSAERPKGSFSTLEIQRTEQGDSAMYLCASSSPANIPDEQYFGPGTRLTVT.